This T cell receptor (beta chain) appears in the sequencing data of a study of CD4 T cells in relation to SARS-CoV-2 and coronaviruses. Study-wide points: About 65% of donors had memory CD4+ clonotypes crossrecognizing SARS-CoV-2 and common cold coronavirus spike.

The unexposed donors gave CD4+ T cells in about 2011-2018, prior to COVID-19. Isolation of CD4+ T cells took place after about eleven days in culture. Unexposed-donor CD4+ T cells were probed with SARS-CoV-2 S/N and four cold-coronavirus spikes, cells permitting. Trimming took 0 bases from V and 0 from J, leaving 9 bases between them. This CDR3 region has 16 residues. Germline V gene sequence: CDR1 PRHDT, CDR2 FYEKMQ (reference sequence). The method was immunoSEQ multiplex PCR; TCRdb's version includes in-frame clones alone and lacks a portion of them. The data hold some 30,000 clones, with over 65% observed a single time. In this sample, this clone turned up once. As yet, its antigen is unknown.

The source material was CD4+ T cells from PBMCs, cultured in vitro. The TCR was taken from a human donor in good health. The rearrangement uses TRBV13 and TRBJ1-5; D is undetermined. The CDR3 DNA follows: TGTGCCAGCAGCTTAGGTGGGCACGTTAGCAATCAGCCCCAGCATTTT. Protein sequence: CASSLGGHVSNQPQHF.